This T cell receptor beta chain was profiled in a study of blood T cell repertoires in COVID-19. The repertoire was sequenced with immunoSEQ multiplex PCR; TCRdb's copy has only in-frame clones and lacks some. The profile covers under 200,000 clones, with about four fifths appearing a single time and 13% to 15% taken by the ten largest. Looked up from germline, CDR1 is SGHAT and CDR2 is FQNNGV. The CDR3 contains 14 residues. Trimming removed 5 bases at V and 1 base at J, with 10 bases between. The rearrangement uses TRBV11-2 and TRBJ2-3; D gene ambiguous. The receptor's source is a man younger than 30 with active or convalescent COVID-19. The sample comprised peripheral blood. The CDR3 region is CASSRERGTDTQYF. The CDR3 region has the DNA TGTGCCAGCAGCCGCGAGCGAGGCACAGATACGCAGTATTTT.